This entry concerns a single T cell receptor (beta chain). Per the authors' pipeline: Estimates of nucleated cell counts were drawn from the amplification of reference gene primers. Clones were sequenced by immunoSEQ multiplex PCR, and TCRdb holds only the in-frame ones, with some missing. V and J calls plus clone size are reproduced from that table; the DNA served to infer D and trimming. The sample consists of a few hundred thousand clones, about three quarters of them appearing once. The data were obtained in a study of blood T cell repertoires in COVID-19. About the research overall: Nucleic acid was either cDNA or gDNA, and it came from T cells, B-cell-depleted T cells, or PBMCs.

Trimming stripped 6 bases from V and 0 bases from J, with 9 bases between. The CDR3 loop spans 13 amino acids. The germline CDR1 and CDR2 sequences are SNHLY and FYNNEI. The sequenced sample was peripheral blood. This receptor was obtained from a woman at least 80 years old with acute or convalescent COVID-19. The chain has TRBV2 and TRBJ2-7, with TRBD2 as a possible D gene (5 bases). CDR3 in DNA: TGTGCCAGCAGCCGGGATCCCTCCTACGAGCAGTACTTC. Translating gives CASSRDPSYEQYF.